The sequence of this TCR beta chain was determined in a study of identical twins. Using its own MiXCR run on the 5' RACE reads, TCRdb lists one record per CDR3 protein. The sample holds 1.5 million to 2 million distinct CDR3 sequences, about 30% seen once. CDR3 length equals 17 residues. Trimming took 2 bases from V and 4 from J; bases not matched to a gene: 11. Germline CDR1 and CDR2: LGHNT and FRNRAP. Sample: cord blood. The sequence derives from a newborn girl in good health. This chain connects TRBV12-5 to TRBJ2-3; 8 bases are shared with TRBD2. The CDR3 DNA reads TGTGCTAGTGGTTTGTCGGGGGCCCCCGGGGGGGCAGATACGCAGTATTTT. Its protein product is CASGLSGAPGGADTQYF.